Below are 24 T cell receptor beta chains sequenced from a single sample in a study of T-cell reconstitution after alpha-beta-depleted transplantation in children. A library of TCRbeta sequences, prepared with unique molecular identifiers, was generated. TCRdb called the PCR reads again in MiXCR, with one record for every CDR3 protein. This table holds approximately 590,000 distinct CDR3 sequences, more than 9% found once. The sequences come from PBMCs from the stem cell graft donor, collected from the stem cell graft. These receptors were collected from a human donor who donated a stem cell graft to a child with acute myeloid leukemia.

This clonotype was detected many times. This chain joins TRBV7-9 and TRBJ2-1; TRBD2 agrees at 13 bases. The CDR3 extends over 17 amino acids. Losses at the gene ends were 6 bases for V and 8 bases for J; bases not matched to a gene: 13. Germline V gives CDR1 SEHNR, CDR2 FQNEAQ (reference sequence). CDR3 nucleotides: TGTGCCAGCAGGTTCAACATGGGACTAGCGGGATCCGATGAGCAGTTCTTC. Amino acid sequence: CASRFNMGLAGSDEQFF.

This clonotype turned up a few times. This chain joins TRBV12-3 or TRBV12-4 and TRBJ2-5; D may be TRBD2 (6 bases). Trimming took 5 bases from V and 7 from J, leaving 11 bases between them. The CDR3 consists of 12 residues. The CDR3 reads CASSTLLATQYF. CDR3 DNA sequence: TGTGCCAGCAGTACCCTACTAGCGACCCAGTACTTC.

There are a few counts of this clonotype. V gene TRBV28 combines with J gene TRBJ2-4; possibly TRBD1 or TRBD2 for D (7 bases each). V lost 8 bases and J 3 bases, leaving 14 bases between the germline ends. The CDR3 covers 14 residues. CDR1 and CDR2 from the germline V gene are MDHEN and SYDVKM. The CDR3 DNA is TGTGCCAGCTCGGGGGGACAGCTCAAAAACATTCAGTACTTC. Residues: CASSGGQLKNIQYF.

CDR3 in amino acids: CSARVGTSGRVEQYF. CDR3 DNA sequence: TGCAGTGCTAGAGTGGGGACTAGCGGGAGGGTCGAGCAGTACTTC. The J gene is TRBJ2-7, the V gene TRBV20-1; 16 bases align to TRBD2. V trimming: 1 base; J trimming: 6 bases; junction bases outside the gene matches: 3. CDR1 is DFQATT, CDR2 SNEGSKA, per germline (reference sequence). This CDR3 spans 15 amino acids.

This chain joins TRBV30 and TRBJ2-1, with no clear D. Germline CDR1 GTSNPN, CDR2 SVGIG (reference sequence). CDR3 size: 13 residues. The V gene lost 1 base and the J gene lost 4 bases, with 8 bases spanning the gap. The CDR3 DNA reads as TGTGCCTGGAGTGAGACAACTTACAATGAGCAGTTCTTC. Amino acids: CAWSETTYNEQFF. Full variable domain (rest looked up from reference TRBV30 and TRBJ2-1): SQTIHQWPATLVQPVGSPLSLECTVEGTSNPNLYWYRQAAGRGLQLLFYSVGIGQISSEVPQNLSASRPQDRQFILSSKKLLLSDSGFYLCAWSETTYNEQFFGPGTRLTVL.

This clonotype was counted only a few times. The chain recombines TRBV6-5 with TRBJ1-2; D not resolved. The ends were cut back, 0 bases at V and 4 bases at J, with 15 bases in the middle. Germline V gives CDR1 MNHEY, CDR2 SVGAGI. CDR3 size: 16 residues. The CDR3 loop reads CASSYSTLLVGYGYTF. The CDR3 nucleotides read TGTGCCAGCAGTTACTCGACTCTCCTCGTGGGCTATGGCTACACCTTC.

This clonotype was counted at least ten times. The genes are TRBV19 and TRBJ2-2; either TRBD1 or TRBD2 may fit D (6 bases each). V was trimmed by 7 bases and J by 6 bases, leaving 18 bases between them. There are 15 residues in the CDR3. Germline-derived CDR1 and CDR2 are LNHDA and SQIVND (reference sequence). CDR3 in amino acids: CASKVEGGRPGELFF. The CDR3 nucleotides read TGTGCCAGTAAGGTGGAGGGGGGTCGCCCCGGGGAGCTGTTTTTT.

This clonotype was counted a few times. The rearrangement uses TRBV7-9 and TRBJ2-1; unclear D gene. In germline, CDR1 is SEHNR, CDR2 FQNEAQ (reference sequence). V lost 4 bases and J lost 11, with 12 bases in between. This CDR3 has 12 amino acids. The CDR3 region has the DNA TGTGCCAGCAGCTCTGGGCCCGAAAAGCAGTTCTTC. This codes for CASSSGPEKQFF.

This clonotype has a count of ten or more. The chain combines TRBV6-2 or TRBV6-3 with TRBJ2-1; 7 nucleotides match TRBD2. This CDR3 contains 17 residues. V lost 0 bases, J lost 3 bases, and 8 bases stayed unmatched. In germline, CDR1 is MNHEY, CDR2 SVGEGT. CDR3 amino acids: CASSYSPGTTFYNEQFF. The CDR3 coding sequence is TGTGCCAGCAGTTACTCCCCTGGGACTACCTTCTACAATGAGCAGTTCTTC.

This chain connects TRBV28 to TRBJ2-7, with TRBD2 matching over 7 bases. Looked up from germline, CDR1 is MDHEN and CDR2 is SYDVKM. V was clipped by 7 bases and J by 0 bases; unmatched bases: 9. This CDR3 has 15 amino acids. The CDR3 here is CASIRSGGSSYEQYF. For the CDR3, the DNA is TGTGCCAGCATACGTAGTGGCGGGAGCTCCTACGAGCAGTACTTC.

The sample holds a few counts of this clonotype. This chain joins TRBV29-1 and TRBJ2-1; no reliable D call. Germline assignment: CDR1 SQVTM and CDR2 ANQGSEA. With 0 bases removed from V and 4 bases from J, the gap between germline ends came to 4 bases. The CDR3 covers 12 residues. CDR3 in amino acids: CSVEDLYNEQFF. CDR3 nucleotide sequence: TGCAGCGTTGAAGACTTGTACAATGAGCAGTTCTTC.

The V gene is TRBV11-3, the J gene TRBJ2-3; 13 bases agree with TRBD2. This CDR3 contains 16 residues. Germline V gene sequence: CDR1 SGHNT, CDR2 YENEEA. Unmatched junction bases numbered 5, after V lost 5 bases and J lost 3 bases. The chain's CDR3 is CASSRKGLAGTDTQYF. CDR3 nucleotides: TGTGCCAGCAGCCGCAAGGGACTAGCGGGAACAGATACGCAGTATTTT.

The gene calls are TRBV20-1 and TRBJ1-1, with D unclear. The CDR3 loop spans 11 amino acids. Germline CDR1 DFQATT, CDR2 SNEGSKA (reference sequence). V dropped 6 bases and J dropped 3 bases, with 8 bases sitting between them. CDR3 sequence (DNA): TGCAGTGCCCCCGGGGACACTGAAGCTTTCTTT. Protein sequence: CSAPGDTEAFF.

The V and J genes are TRBV9 and TRBJ1-4, with D perhaps matching TRBD1 (5 bases). CDR3 length equals 16 residues. Germline V gives CDR1 SGDLS, CDR2 YYNGEE. Deletions cut 4 bases from V and 4 bases from J, with 17 bases between. The CDR3 DNA follows: TGTGCCAGCAGCAACTTCCGGGGGGAGGTTAATGAAAAACTGTTTTTT. As protein: CASSNFRGEVNEKLFF.

The genes are TRBV10-3 and TRBJ2-5; TRBD2 matches 7 bases. Per germline, CDR1 ENHRY and CDR2 SYGVKD. This CDR3 contains 14 residues. The CDR3 protein is CVTSPRREQETQYF. The CDR3 DNA follows: TGTGTCACTTCGCCGCGGCGGGAGCAAGAGACCCAGTACTTC.

This chain links TRBV7-9 with TRBJ1-5, with 11 bases matching TRBD1. The germline V gene encodes CDR1 SEHNR and CDR2 FQNEAQ (reference sequence). V was clipped by 2 bases and J by 15 bases; unmatched bases: 15. This CDR3 comprises 16 residues. The CDR3 sequence is CASSLSPSGTGGILHF. In DNA, the CDR3 is TGTGCCAGCAGCTTATCCCCCTCCGGGACAGGGGGAATTTTGCATTTT.

This clonotype was counted a few times. This chain links TRBV20-1 with TRBJ1-1; D remains unclear. CDR1 and CDR2 (germline): DFQATT, SNEGSKA (reference sequence). Trimming shortened V by 0 bases and J by 0 bases, and 14 bases separated the two germline ends. The CDR3 length is 16 residues. CDR3 DNA sequence: TGCAGTGCTAGAGATAGGTCAGGTGTAATGAACACTGAAGCTTTCTTT. Amino acids: CSARDRSGVMNTEAFF.

This clonotype was recorded many times. The chain employs TRBV6-2 or TRBV6-3 and TRBJ2-2, with TRBD2 as a possible D gene (6 bases). The CDR3 sequence is 15 residues long. The germline gives CDR1 MNHEY, CDR2 SVGEGT. The V gene lost 1 base and the J gene lost 3 bases, with 9 bases spanning the gap. CDR3 residues: CASSYFVADTGELFF. In DNA, the CDR3 is TGTGCCAGCAGTTACTTCGTAGCGGACACCGGGGAGCTGTTTTTT.

V and J are TRBV10-2 and TRBJ2-1, with 7 bases matching TRBD2. Trimming removed 2 bases from V and 8 bases from J; junction bases left unmatched: 9. The CDR3 sequence is 15 residues long. The germline gives CDR1 WSHSY, CDR2 SAAADI. CDR3 protein: CASSEPGLGVDEQFF. In nucleotides, the CDR3 is TGCGCCAGCAGTGAGCCCGGACTAGGAGTTGATGAGCAGTTCTTC.

This clonotype was counted between two and nine times. V is TRBV29-1 and J is TRBJ2-5; TRBD1 is a possible D gene (6 bases). This CDR3 is built from 13 residues. Germline CDR1 and CDR2: SQVTM and ANQGSEA. Trimming cost V 3 bases and J 5 bases, with 13 bases left between them. The CDR3 spells CSVDSGADETQYF. CDR3 coding DNA: TGCAGCGTTGATTCAGGGGCGGATGAGACCCAGTACTTC.

The sample holds many counts of this clonotype. The J gene is TRBJ2-3, the V gene TRBV20-1, with 7 positions matching TRBD2. The V gene's germline CDR1 is DFQATT and CDR2 SNEGSKA (reference sequence). V gave up 8 bases and J gave up 4 bases; unmatched junction bases: 6. This CDR3 comprises 12 residues. CDR3 bases: TGCAGTCCAAGGGAGGGGCCAGATACGCAGTATTTT. It encodes CSPREGPDTQYF.

Only a few counts were recorded for this clonotype. The V call is TRBV12-3 or TRBV12-4, the J call TRBJ2-1, with a weak D call TRBD2 (6 bases). This CDR3 is built from 15 residues. Trimming took 1 base from V and 6 from J, leaving 13 bases between them. The CDR3 sequence: CASSLGGDAANEQFF. Written as DNA, the CDR3 is TGTGCCAGCAGTTTAGGCGGGGACGCCGCCAATGAGCAGTTCTTC.

The V call is TRBV12-3 or TRBV12-4, the J call TRBJ1-5; the D is unclear. The V and J ends lost 4 bases and 4 bases respectively, with 14 bases between them. The CDR3 length is 15 residues. CDR3 amino acids: CASSSLDRFNQPQHF. The CDR3 bases are TGTGCCAGCAGTTCCCTCGACCGTTTTAATCAGCCCCAGCATTTT.

This clonotype has at least ten counts. The genes are TRBV4-1 and TRBJ2-1, with 8 bases aligning to TRBD2. Germline CDR1 reads MGHRA; CDR2 reads YSYEKL. V lost 2 bases to trimming and J lost 3 bases; unmatched junction nucleotides: 3. This CDR3 is built from 15 residues. The CDR3 coding sequence is TGCGCCAGCAGCCAACGAGCGGGAGACTACAATGAGCAGTTCTTC. This encodes CASSQRAGDYNEQFF.